The 29 T cell receptor beta chains listed next were all sequenced from one sample in a study of T cell changes during pregnancy in multiple sclerosis. TCRdb's table, derived via immunoSEQ multiplex PCR, lists solely in-frame clones and lacks some. The profile shows approximately 47,000 clones, 94% of them singletons. Specimen: CD4+ T cells from peripheral blood mononuclear cells, collected in the first trimester of pregnancy. These receptors were collected from a female donor with multiple sclerosis, enrolled in a pregnancy study.

This chain joins TRBV9 and TRBJ1-4; unclear D gene. Germline V gene sequence: CDR1 SGDLS, CDR2 YYNGEE. The CDR3 loop spans 14 amino acids. V lost 4 bases and J lost 0, with 7 bases in between. For the CDR3, the DNA is TGTGCCAGCAGCCCTGGAGCAACTAATGAAAAACTGTTTTTT. Its translation: CASSPGATNEKLFF.

This chain links TRBV12-5 with TRBJ2-5; unclear D gene. With 0 bases removed from V and 3 bases from J, the gap between germline ends came to 11 bases. This CDR3 spans 15 amino acids. Germline V gene lookup returns CDR1 LGHNT and CDR2 FRNRAP. CDR3: CASGLVPDGEETQYF. For the CDR3, the DNA is TGTGCTAGTGGTTTGGTACCCGACGGAGAAGAGACCCAGTACTTC.

This clone was recorded only once. The gene calls are TRBV7-8 and TRBJ1-5; D ambiguous. Germline-derived CDR1 and CDR2 are SGHVS and FQNEAQ. The CDR3 is 15 amino acids. V lost 2 bases to trimming and J lost 0 bases, with 8 bases between them. In DNA, the CDR3 is TGTGCCAGCAGCTTACCGGGGTATAGCAATCAGCCCCAGCATTTT. Protein: CASSLPGYSNQPQHF.

The chain uses TRBV29-1 and TRBJ2-1; 12 bases fit TRBD1. With 3 bases clipped from V and 9 bases from J, the junction kept 9 bases outside the gene matches. This CDR3 comprises 15 residues. Germline assignment: CDR1 SQVTM and CDR2 ANQGSEA. As DNA, the CDR3 is TGCAGCGTTGAGCTTGCGGGACAGGGGGCAAGTGAGCAGTTCTTC. Translation: CSVELAGQGASEQFF.

The V and J genes are TRBV7-9 and TRBJ2-3; 15 nucleotides align to TRBD2. Unmatched junction bases numbered 13, after V lost 5 bases and J lost 4 bases. Germline V CDR1 and CDR2: SEHNR, FQNEAQ (reference sequence). The CDR3 extends over 19 amino acids. The CDR3 DNA reads as TGTGCCAGCAGCGCCCCGGGACTAGCGGGGGGTCGGGCGGCAGATACGCAGTATTTT. This sequence encodes CASSAPGLAGGRAADTQYF.

The chain joins TRBV5-1 to TRBJ1-6; 10 bases map to TRBD1. Per germline, CDR1 SGHRS and CDR2 YFSETQ. J lost 8 bases, V lost 4 bases, and 3 bases had no gene match. This CDR3 has 14 amino acids. The CDR3 is CASSTGTGDSPLHF. Written as DNA, the CDR3 is TGCGCCAGCAGCACCGGGACAGGGGATTCACCCCTCCACTTT.

The V call is TRBV7-9, the J call TRBJ1-1; maybe TRBD1 (5 bases). V dropped 6 bases and J dropped 2 bases, with 10 bases sitting between them. Germline V gives CDR1 SEHNR, CDR2 FQNEAQ (reference sequence). The CDR3 runs to 13 residues. CDR3 amino acids: CASRITGNTEAFF. The CDR3 DNA reads as TGTGCCAGCAGGATCACAGGAAACACTGAAGCTTTCTTT.

V and J are TRBV7-3 and TRBJ2-3; TRBD2 aligns across 7 bases. V gave up 5 bases and J gave up 6 bases; unmatched junction bases: 2. Looked up from germline, CDR1 is SGHTA and CDR2 is FQGTGA. The CDR3 is 12 amino acids. The CDR3 region has the DNA TGTGCCAGCAGCCCCGGGGGGGATACGCAGTATTTT. This translates into CASSPGGDTQYF.

The chain's CDR3 is CASSESPPGVGQETQYF. CDR3 DNA sequence: TGCGCCAGCAGTGAGTCCCCCCCGGGGGTTGGCCAAGAGACCCAGTACTTC. V usage is TRBV10-1 and J usage is TRBJ2-5; D is possibly TRBD2 (6 bases). V shed 0 bases and J shed 1 base, with 15 bases lying between them. Germline V gives CDR1 WNHNN, CDR2 SYGVQD (reference sequence). The CDR3 contains 17 residues.

This sequence joins TRBV11-3 and TRBJ2-2; no clear D. V was cut by 2 bases and J by 0 bases, with 4 bases left in between. CDR1 is SGHNT, CDR2 YENEEA, per germline. CDR3 length: 14 amino acids. The CDR3 spells CASSLSANTGELFF. CDR3 nucleotide sequence: TGTGCCAGCAGCTTATCGGCGAACACCGGGGAGCTGTTTTTT.

The CDR3, as DNA: TGTGCCAGCAGCTTAGTGCGGGTCGGCGGCCACCAAGAGACCCAGTACTTC. Its translation: CASSLVRVGGHQETQYF. This chain connects TRBV7-6 to TRBJ2-5, with D tentatively TRBD2 (5 bases). CDR3 size: 17 residues. CDR1 and CDR2 (germline): SGHVS, FNYEAQ. Trimming stripped 1 base from V and 0 bases from J, with 15 bases between.

The rearrangement joins TRBV4-1 to TRBJ2-2; D may be TRBD1 (5 bases). Germline V gene lookup returns CDR1 MGHRA and CDR2 YSYEKL. The CDR3 is 15 amino acids. Trimming pared 1 base from V and 5 bases from J, leaving 11 bases between. The CDR3 spells CASSQGSRATGELFF. The CDR3, as DNA: TGCGCCAGCAGCCAAGGATCCAGGGCTACCGGGGAGCTGTTTTTT.

The chain couples TRBV5-1 to TRBJ1-3; no clear D. The length of the CDR3 is 15 residues. Per the germline V gene, CDR1 is SGHRS and CDR2 is YFSETQ. The V end was cut by 0 bases, the J end by 0 bases, with 7 bases between. CDR3 nucleotide sequence: TGCGCCAGCAGCTTGGCCCCCAACTCTGGAAACACCATATATTTT. Residues: CASSLAPNSGNTIYF.

This clone was observed a single time. This chain links TRBV5-1 with TRBJ1-1, with D possibly TRBD1 on 6 matching bases. The V end was cut by 4 bases, the J end by 4 bases, with 14 bases between. Germline CDR1 is SGHRS and CDR2 is YFSETQ. The CDR3 length is 14 residues. CDR3 DNA: TGCGCCAGCAGCGGGGGGGCGCAGGGCACTGAAGCTTTCTTT. Translated: CASSGGAQGTEAFF.

CDR3 DNA: TGTGCCAGCAGCTTAGAAGGCAGGGGTTATCCGGACGGCTACACCTTC. Encoded protein: CASSLEGRGYPDGYTF. The chain uses TRBV7-2 and TRBJ1-2; a weak D match, TRBD1 (6 bases). Germline CDR1 is SGHTA and CDR2 is FQGNSA. V lost 1 base and J lost 8, with 20 bases in between. The CDR3 is made up of 16 amino acids.

The chain uses TRBV7-2 and TRBJ1-3; 7 nucleotides line up with TRBD1. Trimming cost V 2 bases and J 4 bases; bases outside gene matches: 2. CDR1 is SGHTA, CDR2 FQGNSA, per germline. This CDR3 comprises 14 residues. This chain's CDR3 is CASSLLTGGNTIYF. CDR3 DNA sequence: TGTGCCAGCAGCTTATTGACAGGGGGAAACACCATATATTTT.

The chain combines TRBV5-1 with TRBJ2-1; no firm D call. Trimming removed 0 bases from V and 0 bases from J, with 4 bases in between. Germline assignment: CDR1 SGHRS and CDR2 YFSETQ. The CDR3 consists of 14 residues. The CDR3 here is CASSLGISYNEQFF. The CDR3 DNA reads as TGCGCCAGCAGCTTGGGTATCTCCTACAATGAGCAGTTCTTC.

The chain is built from TRBV27 and TRBJ1-5, with TRBD1 identical over 7 bases. CDR3 length equals 17 residues. J was trimmed by 4 bases and V by 4 bases; bases with no gene match: 13. The V gene's germline CDR1 is MNHEY and CDR2 SMNVEV (reference sequence). The CDR3 loop is CASSYLSPGQTNQPQHF. The CDR3 DNA reads as TGTGCCAGCAGTTACCTTTCACCGGGACAGACAAATCAGCCCCAGCATTTT.

V gene TRBV19 combines with J gene TRBJ1-2, with D tentatively TRBD1 (5 bases). The CDR3 sequence is 11 residues long. The V gene lost 5 bases and the J gene lost 7 bases, with 8 bases spanning the gap. The V gene's germline CDR1 is LNHDA and CDR2 SQIVND (reference sequence). CDR3 nucleotides: TGTGCCAGTAGTCGGCAGGGTGGCTACACCTTC. The encoded protein is CASSRQGGYTF.

This clone was picked up one time. V gene TRBV4-1 combines with J gene TRBJ2-4, with a possible D match to TRBD1 (5 bases). The germline V gene encodes CDR1 MGHRA and CDR2 YSYEKL. Trimming took off 4 bases at V and 3 bases at J, with 16 bases between the two ends. The CDR3 contains 16 residues. The CDR3 sequence: CASSPQGEGNKNIQYF. CDR3 nucleotide sequence: TGCGCCAGCAGCCCCCAAGGGGAAGGGAACAAAAACATTCAGTACTTC.

In regard to this clone: Compared with germline, one end of the junction differs, possibly owing to a read error. This chain joins TRBV7-7 and TRBJ2-2; no firm D call. This CDR3 spans 14 amino acids. Per the germline V gene, CDR1 is SSHAT and CDR2 is FNYEAQ (reference sequence). DNA for the CDR3: TGTGCTAGCAGCTTAACGCTAAGCACCGGGGAGCTGTTTTTT. Its protein product is CASSLTLSTGELFF.

This chain connects TRBV5-1 to TRBJ2-3; D call uncertain. CDR1 and CDR2 (germline): SGHRS, YFSETQ. Trimming stripped 4 bases from V and 0 bases from J, with 6 bases between. The length of the CDR3 is 13 residues. CDR3 nucleotide sequence: TGCGCCAGCAGCCTCTTAAGCACAGATACGCAGTATTTT. It yields the protein CASSLLSTDTQYF. The full variable domain, completed using reference TRBV5-1 and TRBJ2-3, is KAGVTQTPRYLIKTRGQQVTLSCSPISGHRSVSWYQQTPGQGLQFLFEYFSETQRNKGNFPGRFSGRQFSNSRSEMNVSTLELGDSALYLCASSLLSTDTQYFGPGTRLTVL.

As DNA, the CDR3 is TGCAGCGTTGTTAAGGGTATGGGACAGGGGGCTAACTATGGCTACACCTTC. Protein product: CSVVKGMGQGANYGYTF. This sequence joins TRBV29-1 and TRBJ1-2, with 11 positions matching TRBD1. The V and J ends lost 4 bases and 0 bases, in that order; junction bases with no gene match: 10. This CDR3 region has 17 residues. Germline CDR1 SQVTM, CDR2 ANQGSEA.

This clone occurred once. V and J are TRBV20-1 and TRBJ2-5; D remains ambiguous. The germline V gene encodes CDR1 DFQATT and CDR2 SNEGSKA (reference sequence). This CDR3 has 11 residues. V lost 6 bases, J lost 0 bases, and 5 bases lay in between. The CDR3 is CSARYQETQYF. CDR3 nucleotide sequence: TGCAGTGCCCGGTACCAAGAGACCCAGTACTTC.

This chain's CDR3 is CASSPAGRENTGELFF. Written as DNA, the CDR3 is TGTGCCAGCTCACCAGCTGGCAGGGAGAACACCGGGGAGCTGTTTTTT. This chain links TRBV18 with TRBJ2-2, with a tentative D call TRBD1 (5 bases). Looked up from germline, CDR1 is KGHSH and CDR2 is LQKENI. The CDR3 is made up of 16 amino acids. V lost 2 bases and J lost 1, with 11 bases in between.

This clone was picked up one time. This chain joins TRBV27 and TRBJ1-5; D is unresolved. The V end lost 3 bases, the J end lost 8 bases, and 14 bases lay between the germline ends. CDR3 length: 14 residues. The V gene's germline CDR1 is MNHEY and CDR2 SMNVEV (reference sequence). CDR3 sequence reads: CASSFASLGEPQHF. In DNA, the CDR3 is TGTGCCAGCAGTTTCGCCTCGTTAGGAGAGCCCCAGCATTTT.

To note about this clone: This specimen includes other DNA sequences encoding the same CDR3. This sequence joins TRBV19 and TRBJ1-5; D possibly corresponds to TRBD1 (5 bases). The CDR3 sequence is 15 residues long. V dropped 1 base and J dropped 4 bases, with 11 bases sitting between them. Germline loops: CDR1 LNHDA, CDR2 SQIVND (reference sequence). The CDR3: CASSIGRGPNQPQHF. CDR3 DNA sequence: TGTGCCAGTAGTATAGGGAGGGGACCAAATCAGCCCCAGCATTTT.

The chain combines TRBV5-1 with TRBJ1-3; D might be TRBD1 (5 bases). The length of the CDR3 is 14 residues. Germline V gene lookup returns CDR1 SGHRS and CDR2 YFSETQ. The V and J ends lost 5 bases and 2 bases respectively, with 11 bases between them. The CDR3 region has the DNA TGCGCCAGCAGGAACGCAGGGACTGGAAACACCATATATTTT. Protein: CASRNAGTGNTIYF.

The chain links TRBV19 to TRBJ2-7, with unresolved D. The ends were cut back, 4 bases at V and 2 bases at J, with 21 bases in the middle. Per germline, CDR1 LNHDA and CDR2 SQIVND (reference sequence). This CDR3 is built from 17 residues. CDR3 bases: TGTGCCAGTAGTAACCCTCTATCCAGGCTTGGTGCCTACGAGCAGTACTTC. Its translation: CASSNPLSRLGAYEQYF. Full variable domain (outside the CDR3, taken from reference TRBV19 and TRBJ2-7): DGGITQSPKYLFRKEGQNVTLSCEQNLNHDAMYWYRQDPGQGLRLIYYSQIVNDFQKGDIAEGYSVSREKKESFPLTVTSAQKNPTAFYLCASSNPLSRLGAYEQYFGPGTRLTVT.